Given below is one T cell receptor beta chain in context. As yet, its antigen is unknown. Profiled with immunoSEQ multiplex PCR; TCRdb holds only in-frame clones, not every one. The table has about 820,000 clones, 80% to 95% seen once. This CDR3 is 15 amino acids long. Germline V gene data show CDR1 as MNHEY and CDR2 as SMNVEV (reference sequence). The germline V and J ends were trimmed by 1 base and 4 bases, with 10 bases remaining between them. Naive CD8 cells lacked CD45RO and underwent positive selection for CCR7, leaving out terminally differentiated effector memory CD45RA+ cells. This entry comes from a study of shared clonotypes between healthy human individuals. The study, taken as a whole, reports: Rarefaction showed that sequencing of sorted subsets was incomplete (despite large depth). Researchers sampled only blood; tissue repertoires likely differ. As a rule, naive subsets had a larger estimated richness than memory subsets.

The sample was naive CD8+ T cells sorted from blood. The chain has TRBV27 and TRBJ2-2, with D possibly being TRBD2 (5 bases). The sequence came from a man aged 25-45 years in good health. This chain's CDR3 is CASSLYEGATGELFF. In DNA form, the CDR3 reads TGTGCCAGCAGTTTATATGAGGGAGCCACCGGGGAGCTGTTTTTT.